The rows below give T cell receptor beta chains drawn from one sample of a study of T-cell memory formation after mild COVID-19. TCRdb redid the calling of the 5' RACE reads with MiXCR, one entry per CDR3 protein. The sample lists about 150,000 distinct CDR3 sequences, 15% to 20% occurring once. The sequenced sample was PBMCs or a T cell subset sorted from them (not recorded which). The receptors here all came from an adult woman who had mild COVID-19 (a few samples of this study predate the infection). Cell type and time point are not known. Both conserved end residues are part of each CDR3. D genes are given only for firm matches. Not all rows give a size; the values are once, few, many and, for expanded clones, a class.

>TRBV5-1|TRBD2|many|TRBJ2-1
TGCGCCAGCAGCCTCCGGACTAGCGGGGCGAATGAGCAGTTCTTC
CASSLRTSGANEQFF
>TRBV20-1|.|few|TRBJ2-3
TGCAGTGCTAGATCAGGGGCCCGTAGCACAGATACGCAGTATTTT
CSARSGARSTDTQYF
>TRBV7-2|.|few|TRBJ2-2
TGTGCCAGCAGCTTCGGGTCAAACACCGGGGAGCTGTTTTTT
CASSFGSNTGELFF
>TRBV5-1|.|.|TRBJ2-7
TGCGCCAGCAGCTTGTCCAGACAGCTACACGAGCAGTACTTC
CASSLSRQLHEQYF
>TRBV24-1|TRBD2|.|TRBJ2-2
TGTGCCACCTCTGGGGGACTAGCGGGAGGAATTGCCGGGGAGCTGTTTTTT
CATSGGLAGGIAGELFF
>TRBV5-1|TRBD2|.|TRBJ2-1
TGCGCCAGCAGGTCGACCGGGACTAGCGTTAATGAGCAGTTCTTC
CASRSTGTSVNEQFF
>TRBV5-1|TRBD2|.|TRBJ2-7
TGCGCCAGCAGCTCGGCCGGGACTAGGTTATCGTACGAGCAGTACTTC
CASSSAGTRLSYEQYF
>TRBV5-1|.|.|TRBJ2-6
TGCGCCAGCAGCTTGGTCGAAGCCGGGGCCAACGTCCTGACTTTC
CASSLVEAGANVLTF
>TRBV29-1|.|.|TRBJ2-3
TGCAGCGTTCGGTCCGTGGGGGGAGTAGCAGATACGCAGTATTTT
CSVRSVGGVADTQYF
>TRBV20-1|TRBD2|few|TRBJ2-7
TGCAGTGCTAGAGACCCCCCGCTAGCGGGACCTTGCTTC
CSARDPPLAGPCF
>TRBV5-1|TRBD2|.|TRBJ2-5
TGCGCCAGCAGCTTGTTGGCGGGGGACCAAGAGACCCAGTACTTC
CASSLLAGDQETQYF
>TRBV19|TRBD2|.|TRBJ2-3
TGTGCCAGTAGTGCGCAGGGCGGGAGTGTAGGCACAGATACGCAGTATTTT
CASSAQGGSVGTDTQYF
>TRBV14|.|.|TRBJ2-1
TGTGCCAGCAGCCCTCGTAGACAATTGTACAATAATGAGCAGTTCTTC
CASSPRRQLYNNEQFF
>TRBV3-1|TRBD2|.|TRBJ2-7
TGTGCCAGCAGCCAAATTCTAGCGGGGAACGAGCAGTACTTC
CASSQILAGNEQYF
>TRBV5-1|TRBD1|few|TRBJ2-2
TGCGCCAGCAGCCCTAGGACAGGGGACACCGGGGAGCTGTTTTTT
CASSPRTGDTGELFF
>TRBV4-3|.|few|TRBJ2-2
TGCGCCAGCAGCCAAGATCATGGTGTCGTCCCCACCGGGGAGCTGTTTTTT
CASSQDHGVVPTGELFF
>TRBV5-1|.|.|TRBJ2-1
TGCGCCAGCAGCTTGGTGCAGGGGTCCCACAATGAGCAGTTCTTC
CASSLVQGSHNEQFF
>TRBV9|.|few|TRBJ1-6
TGTGCCAGCAGCCCGAGGGCAGCCGACTATAATTCACCCCTCCACTTT
CASSPRAADYNSPLHF
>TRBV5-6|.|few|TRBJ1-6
TGTGCCAGCAGCGGAAGAAGGACAGATTCACCCCTCCACTTT
CASSGRRTDSPLHF
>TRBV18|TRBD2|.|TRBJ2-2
TGTGCCAGCTCACCACCGAGCTTAGCGGGAGGAACCGGGGAGCTGTTTTTT
CASSPPSLAGGTGELFF
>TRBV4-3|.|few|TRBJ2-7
TGCGCCAGCAGCCAAACCCCCGTGGGGGGTAGCTCCTACGAGCAGTACTTC
CASSQTPVGGSSYEQYF
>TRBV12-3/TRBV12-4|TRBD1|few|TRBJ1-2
TGTGCCAGCAGCCCGGGACAGGGAGGAAACTATGGCTACACCTTC
CASSPGQGGNYGYTF
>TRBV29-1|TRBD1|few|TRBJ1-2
TGCAGCGTGGACACGTACAGGGGAGGGGATGGCTACACCTTC
CSVDTYRGGDGYTF
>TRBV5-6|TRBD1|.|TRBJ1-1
TGTGCCAGCAGCTTCCTAATGGACAGGGAGAACACTGAAGCTTTCTTT
CASSFLMDRENTEAFF
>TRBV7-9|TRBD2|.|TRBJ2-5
TGTGCCAGCAGCCAGACTAGCCAAAGGAGAGAGACCCAGTACTTC
CASSQTSQRRETQYF
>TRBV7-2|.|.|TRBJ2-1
TGTGCCAGCAGCTTAGTCGCCTACAATGAGCAGTTCTTC
CASSLVAYNEQFF
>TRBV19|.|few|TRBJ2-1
TGTGCCAGTAGTATAGGTGGGAACCCCTACAATGAGCAGTTCTTC
CASSIGGNPYNEQFF
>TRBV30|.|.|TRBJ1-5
TGTGCCTGGGGAAGAAATCAGCCCCAGCATTTT
CAWGRNQPQHF
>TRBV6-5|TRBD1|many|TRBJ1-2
TGTGCCAGCACAGCCGGGACAGGGGTGGGCTACACCTTC
CASTAGTGVGYTF
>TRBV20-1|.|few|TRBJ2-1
TGCAGTGCCCGGGACGGGAACACCTACAATGAGCAGTTCTTC
CSARDGNTYNEQFF
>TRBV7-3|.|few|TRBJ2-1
TGTGCCAGCGCACTCGGGGGAGGTGATGAGCAGTTCTTC
CASALGGGDEQFF
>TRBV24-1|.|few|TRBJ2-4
TGTGCCACCAGTGACCCTGGACAGCCGGTCGGCATTCAGTACTTC
CATSDPGQPVGIQYF
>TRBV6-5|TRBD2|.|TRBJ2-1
TGTGCCAGCAGTTACCGACTAGCAGACAATGAGCAGTTCTTC
CASSYRLADNEQFF
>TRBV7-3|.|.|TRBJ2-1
TGTGCCAGCAGCTTAACGCGAGCGAGCTCCTACAATGAGCAGTTCTTC
CASSLTRASSYNEQFF